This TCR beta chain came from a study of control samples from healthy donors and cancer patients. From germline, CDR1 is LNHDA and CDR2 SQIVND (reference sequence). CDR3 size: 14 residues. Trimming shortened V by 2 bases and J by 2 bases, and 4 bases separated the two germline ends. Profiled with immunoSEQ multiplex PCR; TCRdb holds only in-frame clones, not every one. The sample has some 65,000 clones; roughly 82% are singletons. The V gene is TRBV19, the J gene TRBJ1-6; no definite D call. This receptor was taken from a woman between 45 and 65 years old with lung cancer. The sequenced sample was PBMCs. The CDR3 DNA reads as TGTGCCAGTAGTATACAGGCCTATAATTCACCCCTCCACTTT. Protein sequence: CASSIQAYNSPLHF.